This TCR beta chain was found in a study of blood T cell repertoires in COVID-19. Overall study context: Some COVID-19 samples were acute and others convalescent; all came from the United States, Italy and Spain.

Donors were grouped by their self-reported clinical history. Clones were sequenced by immunoSEQ multiplex PCR, and TCRdb holds only the in-frame ones, with some missing. The repertoire has about 430,000 clones, roughly 90% of them found once; the top ten carry around 0.97%. Germline V gene data show CDR1 as LGHDT and CDR2 as YNNKEL (reference sequence). V gave up 1 base and J gave up 4 bases; unmatched junction bases: 10. The CDR3 is made up of 18 amino acids. The TCR comes from a woman in her twenties or thirties with acute COVID-19. This chain joins TRBV3-1 (or the pseudogene TRBV3-2) and TRBJ2-1; TRBD2 agrees at 10 bases. The material sequenced was PBMCs or T cells enriched from blood (not recorded which). The CDR3 spells CASSQGTGSGGAYNEQFF. The CDR3 DNA reads as TGTGCCAGCAGCCAAGGGACGGGAAGCGGGGGGGCATACAATGAGCAGTTCTTC.